Shown below are 28 T cell receptor beta chains from a single sample sequenced in a study of T-cell reconstitution after alpha-beta-depleted transplantation in children. A TCRbeta library incorporating unique molecular identifiers was prepared. TCRdb re-analysed the PCR reads in MiXCR, keeping a single row per CDR3 protein. Altogether approximately 230,000 distinct CDR3 sequences are present, 20% to 30% being singletons, with the ten largest covering 4% to 5.5%. Here the sequenced sample was PBMCs, mostly from graft donor cells, taken 360 days after TCRalphabeta/CD19-depleted stem cell transplant. Every receptor here comes from a female patient younger than 10 who had a stem cell transplant for congenital amegakaryocytic thrombocytopenia, so the T cells may come from the graft donor.

This clonotype was recorded at least ten times. The gene calls are TRBV12-3 or TRBV12-4 and TRBJ2-2; D ambiguous. Trimming took off 2 bases at V and 7 bases at J, with 5 bases between the two ends. The CDR3 sequence is 12 residues long. CDR3 nucleotide sequence: TGTGCCAGCAGTTTAAGCCTCGGGGAGCTGTTTTTT. It is translated as CASSLSLGELFF.

This clonotype was picked up many times. This rearrangement joins TRBV5-1 to TRBJ2-2; tentatively, D is TRBD2 (6 bases). Germline V gene data show CDR1 as SGHRS and CDR2 as YFSETQ. This CDR3 comprises 16 residues. The V end lost 5 bases, the J end lost 0 bases, and 14 bases lay between the germline ends. The CDR3 protein is CASRNSGGANTGELFF. CDR3 nucleotide sequence: TGCGCCAGCAGAAATTCAGGAGGGGCGAACACCGGGGAGCTGTTTTTT.

This clonotype was seen a few times. The chain links TRBV5-1 to TRBJ2-1, with 9 bases identical to TRBD2. CDR3 length: 19 amino acids. Unmatched junction bases numbered 17, after V lost 1 base and J lost 6 bases. The germline CDR1 and CDR2 sequences are SGHRS and YFSETQ. The CDR3 loop reads CASSLNVRGAGGTINEQFF. CDR3 coding DNA: TGCGCCAGCAGCTTGAATGTTCGCGGGGCGGGAGGGACGATCAATGAGCAGTTCTTC.

The chain uses TRBV3-1 and TRBJ2-2, with D possibly TRBD2 on 5 matching bases. CDR3 size: 15 residues. The V gene lost 4 bases and the J gene lost 6 bases, with 15 bases spanning the gap. Germline CDR1 is LGHDT and CDR2 is YNNKEL (reference sequence). The CDR3 bases are TGTGCCAGCAGCCGTGAAACGAGGGTATCCGGGGAGCTGTTTTTT. Its translation is CASSRETRVSGELFF. Supplemented by reference TRBV3-1 and TRBJ2-2, the full variable domain reads DTAVSQTPKYLVTQMGNDKSIKCEQNLGHDTMYWYKQDSKKFLKIMFSYNNKELIINETVPNRFSPKSPDKAHLNLHINSLELGDSAVYFCASSRETRVSGELFFGEGSRLTVL.

The genes are TRBV20-1 and TRBJ2-5; no firm D call. The V end was cut by 3 bases, the J end by 5 bases, with 10 bases between. Germline CDR1 DFQATT, CDR2 SNEGSKA (reference sequence). The CDR3 extends over 12 amino acids. CDR3 DNA: TGCAGTGCTAGCCGGGTTCCGGAGACCCAGTACTTC. Translating gives CSASRVPETQYF.

This clonotype was detected many times. Here the CDR3 reads CASSSRSQETQYF. DNA of the CDR3: TGTGCCAGCAGCTCACGGTCCCAAGAGACCCAGTACTTC. V usage is TRBV7-8 and J usage is TRBJ2-5; D is uncertain. The CDR3 runs 13 residues. Germline assignment: CDR1 SGHVS and CDR2 FQNEAQ. V was pared by 4 bases and J by 1 base, with 7 bases between.

This clonotype turned up a few times. For the CDR3, the DNA is TGTGCCAGCAGCCAAGGATATCGGGAGACCCAGTACTTC. As protein: CASSQGYRETQYF. The V and J genes are TRBV3-1 and TRBJ2-5; D remains unclear. The V end was cut by 1 base, the J end by 5 bases, with 8 bases between. The germline V gene has CDR1 LGHDT and CDR2 YNNKEL (reference sequence). The CDR3 loop spans 13 amino acids.

This clonotype was seen a few times. CDR3 bases: TGTGCCAGCAGACTCACAGGGCCCCACGAGCAGTACTTC. The encoded protein is CASRLTGPHEQYF. J is TRBJ2-7 and V is TRBV6-6; tentatively, D is TRBD1 (6 bases). V was pared by 6 bases and J by 5 bases, with 14 bases between. The CDR3 consists of 13 residues. Germline CDR1 and CDR2: MNHNY and SVGAGI (reference sequence).

This clonotype was recorded many times. The chain couples TRBV6-5 to TRBJ2-1; 7 bases align to TRBD2. Per the germline V gene, CDR1 is MNHEY and CDR2 is SVGAGI. After removal of 2 bases from V and 6 bases from J, the junction contained 10 bases not matched to a gene. CDR3 length equals 16 residues. This CDR3 reads CASSYAKGSSGNEQFF. The CDR3 DNA reads TGTGCCAGCAGTTACGCAAAGGGTTCTAGCGGCAATGAGCAGTTCTTC.

This clonotype has only a few counts. The chain links TRBV29-1 to TRBJ1-1; D gene unclear. Trimming removed 8 bases from V and 5 bases from J, with 18 bases in between. The CDR3 spans 13 residues. Germline V gives CDR1 SQVTM, CDR2 ANQGSEA. The CDR3 is CSTRPDMETEAFF. CDR3 DNA sequence: TGCAGCACTCGCCCAGACATGGAGACTGAAGCTTTCTTT. The full variable domain, with the rest looked up from reference TRBV29-1 and TRBJ1-1, is SAVISQKPSRDICQRGTSLTIQCQVDSQVTMMFWYRQQPGQSLTLIATANQGSEATYESGFVIDKFPISRPNLTFSTLTVSNMSPEDSSIYLCSTRPDMETEAFFGQGTRLTVV.

This clonotype was picked up a small number of times. This chain uses TRBV6-1 with TRBJ1-6; 7 bases are shared with TRBD1. The junction had 20 bases not matched to a gene; V was cut back by 4 bases and J by 8 bases. The CDR3 totals 19 residues. Looked up from germline, CDR1 is MNHNS and CDR2 is SASEGT. CDR3 nucleotides: TGTGCCAGCAGTGTGTACCGGGTTTTTAGGGGGCGACGGGATTCACCCCTCCACTTT. Amino acids: CASSVYRVFRGRRDSPLHF.

There are a few counts of this clonotype. The chain links TRBV29-1 to TRBJ1-3; D might be TRBD1 (6 bases). Germline V gene lookup returns CDR1 SQVTM and CDR2 ANQGSEA. The CDR3 has 14 residues. V lost 3 bases and J 4 bases, leaving 13 bases between the germline ends. For the CDR3, the DNA is TGCAGCGTTGACCGATATGGGACAGGAAACACCATATATTTT. Translating it yields CSVDRYGTGNTIYF. The full variable domain, its missing parts supplied by reference TRBV29-1 and TRBJ1-3, is SAVISQKPSRDICQRGTSLTIQCQVDSQVTMMFWYRQQPGQSLTLIATANQGSEATYESGFVIDKFPISRPNLTFSTLTVSNMSPEDSSIYLCSVDRYGTGNTIYFGEGSWLTVV.

The sample holds many counts of this clonotype. V gene TRBV12-3 or TRBV12-4 combines with J gene TRBJ1-5; no reliable D call. V was pared by 0 bases and J by 0 bases, with 12 bases between. CDR3 length equals 17 residues. CDR3 residues: CASSLAVGRASNQPQHF. The CDR3, as DNA: TGTGCCAGCAGTTTAGCGGTGGGTAGGGCTAGCAATCAGCCCCAGCATTTT.

The table lists this clonotype with a count of one. This sequence joins TRBV5-8 and TRBJ1-4; no reliable D call. Germline CDR1 reads SGHTS; CDR2 reads YDEGEE. V gave up 1 base and J gave up 8 bases, with 6 bases separating them. The CDR3 is 12 amino acids. CDR3 region: CASSLMREKLFF. CDR3 nucleotides: TGTGCCAGCAGCTTGATGCGGGAAAAACTGTTTTTT. Supplemented by reference TRBV5-8 and TRBJ1-4, the full variable domain reads EAGVTQSPTHLIKTRGQQATLRCSPISGHTSVYWYQQALGLGLQFLLWYDEGEERNRGNFPPRFSGRQFPNYSSELNVNALELEDSALYLCASSLMREKLFFGSGTQLSVL.

The table lists this clonotype with a count of one. The J gene is TRBJ1-1, the V gene TRBV2; weak D call: TRBD1 (5 bases). The ends were cut back, 2 bases at V and 3 bases at J, with 10 bases in the middle. The CDR3 extends over 14 amino acids. Germline V gives CDR1 SNHLY, CDR2 FYNNEI. CDR3 in DNA: TGTGCCAGCAGTGAACGGTTGGGGGACACTGAAGCTTTCTTT. It is translated as CASSERLGDTEAFF.

This clonotype was recorded a few times. The chain is built from TRBV6-6 and TRBJ2-1, with D perhaps matching TRBD1 or TRBD2 (6 bases each). This CDR3 has 14 residues. Between the trimmed V and J ends, which lost 4 bases and 8 bases, there was a span of 15 bases. Germline CDR1 MNHNY, CDR2 SVGAGI (reference sequence). The CDR3 coding sequence is TGTGCCAGCAGTTTCTGGGGGGCCAGGGATGAGCAGTTCTTC. It specifies CASSFWGARDEQFF.

This clonotype turned up a few times. V usage is TRBV7-3 and J usage is TRBJ2-1; D could derive from TRBD1 or TRBD2 (5 bases each). The CDR3 covers 14 residues. Germline V CDR1 and CDR2: SGHTA, FQGTGA. V lost 0 bases and J lost 6, with 9 bases in between. CDR3 DNA: TGTGCCAGCAGCTTAACTCGAGGGGCCAATGAGCAGTTCTTC. Its translation is CASSLTRGANEQFF.

This clonotype was found a few times. The J gene is TRBJ2-5, the V gene TRBV5-1, with 9 bases identical to TRBD1. Germline CDR1 reads SGHRS; CDR2 reads YFSETQ. With 1 base clipped from V and 4 bases from J, the junction kept 8 bases outside the gene matches. The CDR3 contains 16 residues. The CDR3 region is CASSLIGTGFTETQYF. In nucleotides, the CDR3 is TGCGCCAGCAGCTTGATCGGGACAGGGTTTACAGAGACCCAGTACTTC.

This clonotype was recorded only once. The chain links TRBV25-1 to TRBJ2-3; D may be TRBD1 (7 bases). Deletions cut 3 bases from V and 5 bases from J, with 21 bases between. This CDR3 is 17 amino acids long. The germline V gene has CDR1 MGHDK and CDR2 SYGVNS. The CDR3 region has the DNA TGTGCCAGCAGTGAGACAGGGCAGGCCGGGGGCCAAGATACGCAGTATTTT. As protein: CASSETGQAGGQDTQYF. The whole variable domain, remainder taken from reference TRBV25-1 and TRBJ2-3, is EADIYQTPRYLVIGTGKKITLECSQTMGHDKMYWYQQDPGMELHLIHYSYGVNSTEKGDLSSESTVSRIRTEHFPLTLESARPSHTSQYLCASSETGQAGGQDTQYFGPGTRLTVL.

The rearrangement uses TRBV7-2 and TRBJ2-3; D is ambiguous. The CDR3 sequence is 13 residues long. Germline lookup yields CDR1 SGHTA and CDR2 FQGNSA. V was trimmed by 5 bases and J by 0 bases, leaving 6 bases between them. The DNA for the CDR3 is TGTGCCAGCAGCCCCCAAAGCACAGATACGCAGTATTTT. Amino acid sequence: CASSPQSTDTQYF. Complete variable domain (other parts from reference TRBV7-2 and TRBJ2-3): GAGVSQSPSNKVTEKGKDVELRCDPISGHTALYWYRQSLGQGLEFLIYFQGNSAPDKSGLPSDRFSAERTGGSVSTLTIQRTQQEDSAVYLCASSPQSTDTQYFGPGTRLTVL.

The CDR3 loop reads CASSFSRGGVEKLFF. The DNA of the CDR3 is TGTGCCAGCAGCTTCAGCCGAGGGGGCGTTGAAAAACTGTTTTTT. The chain is built from TRBV7-9 and TRBJ1-4, with TRBD1 matching 7 bases. V was pared by 3 bases and J by 7 bases, with 8 bases of the junction left unmatched. CDR3 length: 15 amino acids. Germline lookup yields CDR1 SEHNR and CDR2 FQNEAQ (reference sequence).

A few counts support this clonotype. In DNA, the CDR3 is TGCGCCAGCAGCAGCCAGGGTATCAACACTGAAGCTTTCTTT. It encodes CASSSQGINTEAFF. The chain has TRBV4-1 and TRBJ1-1, with D perhaps TRBD1 (5 bases). The germline gives CDR1 MGHRA, CDR2 YSYEKL. Trimming took 5 bases from V and 2 from J, leaving 12 bases between them. The CDR3 has 14 amino acids.

This clonotype was counted between two and nine times. V gene TRBV10-3 combines with J gene TRBJ2-1; TRBD2 aligns across 9 bases. Germline V gene sequence: CDR1 ENHRY, CDR2 SYGVKD. The V gene end was trimmed by 6 bases and the J gene end by 3 bases; junction bases not matched to a gene: 6. The CDR3 totals 15 residues. This CDR3 reads CAIRSLAGSYNEQFF. Here the CDR3 DNA reads TGTGCCATCAGGAGCCTAGCGGGAAGCTACAATGAGCAGTTCTTC.

The chain combines TRBV20-1 with TRBJ2-4; 7 bases line up with TRBD2. The CDR3 loop spans 12 amino acids. V trimming: 7 bases; J trimming: 2 bases; junction bases outside the gene matches: 2. The germline gives CDR1 DFQATT, CDR2 SNEGSKA (reference sequence). In DNA, the CDR3 is TGCAGTGTTGGGACTACCAAAAACATTCAGTACTTC. Translating it yields CSVGTTKNIQYF.

Comment on this clonotype: A junction boundary mismatches the germline segment, possibly from a read error. V gene TRBV6-1 combines with J gene TRBJ2-7; the D is unclear. This CDR3 has 13 residues. Germline V gives CDR1 MNHNS, CDR2 SASEGT. Here the CDR3 DNA reads TGTGCCAGCGGCCCCGGCCTTTCCTTCGAGCAGTACTTC. Translated, it gives CASGPGLSFEQYF.

The chain is built from TRBV6-2 or TRBV6-3 and TRBJ2-7; no reliable D call. Germline assignment: CDR1 MNHEY and CDR2 SVGEGT. The CDR3 is 12 residues long. Trimming pared 3 bases from V and 6 bases from J, leaving 9 bases between. CDR3 protein: CASSYPRFEQYF. The CDR3 region has the DNA TGTGCCAGCAGTTATCCGCGTTTCGAGCAGTACTTC.

This clonotype was counted a few times. This rearrangement joins TRBV7-8 to TRBJ2-3, with D perhaps matching TRBD1 or TRBD2 (5 bases each). The CDR3 length is 16 residues. Between the trimmed V and J ends, which lost 2 bases and 2 bases, there was a span of 14 bases. Per germline, CDR1 SGHVS and CDR2 FQNEAQ. This chain's CDR3 is CASSLWGTVLTDTQYF. CDR3 coding DNA: TGTGCCAGCAGCTTATGGGGGACCGTACTCACAGATACGCAGTATTTT.

This sequence joins TRBV12-3 or TRBV12-4 and TRBJ1-3; D is possibly TRBD1 (5 bases). The CDR3 loop spans 14 amino acids. The V gene lost 6 bases and the J gene lost 0 bases, with 9 bases spanning the gap. The CDR3 here is CASRTEISGNTIYF. In nucleotides, the CDR3 is TGTGCCAGCAGGACAGAGATCTCTGGAAACACCATATATTTT.